This is a list of T cell receptor beta chains from one sample in a study of OX40 agonist ivuxolimab in advanced cancers. Generated by immunoSEQ multiplex PCR, the TCRdb table keeps only in-frame clones and is missing some. This sample has about 36,000 clones, with about 70% found just once. The sample consisted of CD4+ or CD8+ T cells sorted from blood, taken in a trial of the OX40 agonist ivuxolimab. The receptors here all came from an adult with an advanced solid tumor such as melanoma, head and neck, liver or kidney cancer. Each CDR3 is given with its conserved first and last residue. The D gene is left open where the match is weak.

>TRBV27|NA|TRBJ2-7
CASIPECPFEQYF
TGTGCCAGCATTCCGGAGTGCCCCTTCGAGCAGTACTTC
>TRBV5-1|TRBD2|TRBJ2-3
CASSPQGRGARGDTQYF
TGCGCCAGCAGCCCTCAGGGGCGGGGGGCGCGTGGGGATACGCAGTATTTT
>TRBV6-1|NA|TRBJ1-5
CASSETGSRPQHF
TGTGCCAGCAGTGAAACAGGGTCGAGGCCCCAGCATTTT
>TRBV5-8|TRBD1|TRBJ2-5
CASSMDRGIGGAETQYF
TGTGCCAGCAGCATGGACAGGGGAATAGGAGGGGCAGAGACCCAGTACTTC
>TRBV6-4|NA|TRBJ2-1
CASSVSGSNEQFF
TGTGCCAGCAGTGTCTCGGGGAGCAATGAGCAGTTCTTC
>TRBV27|NA|TRBJ2-1
CASSFGEENEQFF
TGTGCCAGCAGTTTCGGGGAAGAGAATGAGCAGTTCTTC
>TRBV5-4|TRBD1|TRBJ1-6
CASSSRDRTSSPLHF
TGTGCCAGCAGCAGCCGGGACAGGACGAGCTCACCCCTCCACTTT
>TRBV19|NA|TRBJ1-2
CASSIRSSYGYTF
TGTGCCAGTAGTATAAGGTCGTCCTATGGCTACACCTTC
>TRBV11-2|NA|TRBJ2-1
CASSLDQGTYNEQFF
TGTGCCAGCAGCTTAGATCAGGGAACCTACAATGAGCAGTTCTTC
>TRBV27|NA|TRBJ1-5
CASSLRGTDSNQPQHF
TGTGCCAGCAGTTTGAGGGGGACCGATAGCAATCAGCCCCAGCATTTT
>TRBV11-3|NA|TRBJ2-5
CASSFSGGVEETQYF
TGTGCCAGCAGCTTCTCCGGGGGTGTAGAAGAGACCCAGTACTTC